The 11 T cell receptor beta chains listed next were all sequenced from one sample in a study of blood T cell repertoires in COVID-19. Data came from immunoSEQ multiplex PCR; TCRdb stores just in-frame clones and leaves some out. The sample carries a few hundred thousand clones, around four fifths recorded once. Sequencing was done on a sample of peripheral blood. The source is a man between 60 and 75 years old who had recovered from COVID-19.

V is TRBV27 and J is TRBJ2-7; 8 bases are a match to TRBD1. The V segment lost 4 bases and the J segment 4 bases; nucleotides outside the gene matches: 9. CDR1 and CDR2 from the germline V gene are MNHEY and SMNVEV (reference sequence). This CDR3 comprises 15 residues. In nucleotides, the CDR3 is TGTGCCAGCAGTTCGGACAGGGTAGGTCTATACGAGCAGTACTTC. Translating it yields CASSSDRVGLYEQYF.

This clone appeared a few times. The V and J genes are TRBV18 and TRBJ1-5, with a tentative D call TRBD1 (6 bases). Trimming shortened V by 3 bases and J by 4 bases, and 13 bases separated the two germline ends. The CDR3 length is 15 residues. The germline CDR1 and CDR2 sequences are KGHSH and LQKENI. The CDR3 nucleotides are TGTGCCAGCTCACCGAATGGACAGTTTAATCAGCCCCAGCATTTT. Translation gives CASSPNGQFNQPQHF.

V is TRBV10-2 and J is TRBJ1-5, with D possibly being TRBD1 (5 bases). Trimming removed 6 bases from V and 5 bases from J, with 17 bases in between. CDR3 size: 15 residues. From germline, CDR1 is WSHSY and CDR2 SAAADI. The CDR3 is CASRPGRGGHQPQHF. In DNA, the CDR3 is TGCGCCAGCAGACCCGGGAGGGGTGGGCATCAGCCCCAGCATTTT.

This chain joins TRBV6-5 and TRBJ2-2; D gene unclear. Germline V gene lookup returns CDR1 MNHEY and CDR2 SVGAGI. Trimming stripped 2 bases from V and 6 bases from J, with 13 bases between. This CDR3 is built from 15 residues. The CDR3 region is CASSYNMIRSGELFF. CDR3 coding DNA: TGTGCCAGCAGTTACAATATGATCCGGTCCGGGGAGCTGTTTTTT.

The chain joins TRBV7-2 to TRBJ1-3, with a tentative D call TRBD1 (6 bases). Trimming removed 5 bases at V and 5 bases at J, with 13 bases between. CDR3 length: 14 residues. From germline, CDR1 is SGHTA and CDR2 FQGNSA. CDR3: CASSTRTARNTIYF. CDR3 in DNA: TGTGCCAGCAGCACCCGGACAGCACGAAACACCATATATTTT.

This clone turned up a few times. The gene calls are TRBV7-2 and TRBJ1-3; the D is unclear. CDR3 length equals 14 residues. The V end lost 5 bases, the J end lost 0 bases, and 8 bases lay between the germline ends. Germline V CDR1 and CDR2: SGHTA, FQGNSA. CDR3 nucleotides: TGTGCCAGCAGCGTCGATAGCTCTGGAAACACCATATATTTT. It encodes CASSVDSSGNTIYF.

The chain employs TRBV11-2 and TRBJ2-3; 8 bases map to TRBD2. V was pared by 5 bases and J by 3 bases, with 10 bases of the junction left unmatched. The CDR3 contains 16 residues. Germline V lookup: CDR1 SGHAT, CDR2 FQNNGV. CDR3 residues: CASSRGWAGGTDTQYF. CDR3 in DNA: TGTGCCAGCAGCCGCGGGTGGGCGGGAGGTACAGATACGCAGTATTTT.

The genes are TRBV19 and TRBJ2-3, with D maybe TRBD1 (6 bases). The CDR3 totals 16 residues. CDR1 is LNHDA, CDR2 SQIVND, per germline (reference sequence). V was pared by 4 bases and J by 4 bases, with 18 bases between. The chain's CDR3 is CASSNRGKTGADTQYF. CDR3 coding DNA: TGTGCCAGTAGTAATAGGGGGAAAACGGGCGCAGATACGCAGTATTTT.

The rearrangement uses TRBV29-1 and TRBJ1-2; 11 bases are shared with TRBD1. Unmatched junction bases numbered 8, after V lost 4 bases and J lost 7 bases. Germline lookup yields CDR1 SQVTM and CDR2 ANQGSEA. The CDR3 spans 14 residues. The CDR3 protein is CSVGGGQGAAGYTF. CDR3 nucleotide sequence: TGCAGCGTTGGGGGCGGACAGGGGGCAGCTGGCTACACCTTC. The complete variable domain, with remaining parts taken from reference TRBV29-1 and TRBJ1-2, reads SAVISQKPSRDICQRGTSLTIQCQVDSQVTMMFWYRQQPGQSLTLIATANQGSEATYESGFVIDKFPISRPNLTFSTLTVSNMSPEDSSIYLCSVGGGQGAAGYTFGSGTRLTVV.

V is TRBV5-1 and J is TRBJ1-1, with D possibly being TRBD1 (6 bases). Germline CDR1 is SGHRS and CDR2 is YFSETQ. The CDR3 totals 13 residues. V lost 6 bases and J lost 0, with 9 bases in between. DNA of the CDR3: TGCGCCAGCACCACAGGGCTGAACACTGAAGCTTTCTTT. Translated: CASTTGLNTEAFF.

The V gene is TRBV15, the J gene TRBJ1-6; unclear D gene. The V and J ends lost 0 bases and 6 bases respectively, with 6 bases between them. The germline gives CDR1 LNHNV, CDR2 YYDKDF (reference sequence). The CDR3 totals 14 residues. CDR3 sequence reads: CATSRDRGNSPLHF. CDR3 nucleotide sequence: TGTGCCACCAGCAGAGATCGGGGTAATTCACCCCTCCACTTT.